The rows below give T cell receptor beta chains drawn from one sample of a study of T cells in Graves' hyperthyroidism and ophthalmopathy. TCRdb recomputed calls from the multiplex PCR reads with MiXCR, one row per CDR3 protein. The sample includes 300,000 to 500,000 distinct CDR3 sequences, more than 13% of them seen just once. Sequencing input: blood. The receptors were gathered from a man between 50 and 59 years old with Graves' ophthalmopathy. Each CDR3 is given with its conserved first and last residue. A D gene is named only where the DNA matches it firmly. Some rows have no size entry. The others give once, few or many, or a class for an expanded clone.

V gene: TRBV29-1
J gene: TRBJ2-3
CDR3 length: 16
D gene: -
clone size: few
CDR3 DNA: TGCAGCGTTGATGGAGAATCAACAAAAGACATACAGGCGCAGTATTTT
CDR3 protein: CSVDGESTKDIQAQYF

V gene: TRBV12-3/TRBV12-4
J gene: TRBJ1-1
CDR3 length: 15
D gene: -
clone size: many
CDR3 DNA: TGTGCCAGCAGCAAGACTCCACAGGGATACACTGAAGCTTTCTTT
CDR3 protein: CASSKTPQGYTEAFF

V gene: TRBV28
J gene: TRBJ1-1
CDR3 length: 12
D gene: -
clone size: -
CDR3 DNA: TGTGCCAGCAGTGGCACGAACACTGAAGCTTTCTTT
CDR3 protein: CASSGTNTEAFF

V gene: TRBV6-5
J gene: TRBJ1-5
CDR3 length: 15
D gene: TRBD1
clone size: few
CDR3 DNA: TGTGCCAGCAGTTACTCGACAGGGGGCGCGCAGCCCCAGCATTTT
CDR3 protein: CASSYSTGGAQPQHF

V gene: TRBV18
J gene: TRBJ2-1
CDR3 length: 16
D gene: -
clone size: -
CDR3 DNA: TGTGCCAGCTCACCACGGCGGGGGCCATCCTACAATGAGCAGTTCTTC
CDR3 protein: CASSPRRGPSYNEQFF

V gene: TRBV3-1
J gene: TRBJ1-3
CDR3 length: 12
D gene: -
clone size: many
CDR3 DNA: TGTGCCAGCAGCGTGAAAGGAAACACCATATATTTT
CDR3 protein: CASSVKGNTIYF

V gene: TRBV7-8
J gene: TRBJ2-5
CDR3 length: 14
D gene: -
clone size: many
CDR3 DNA: TGTGCCAGCAGCAAGGGACGGACCCAAGAGACCCAGTACTTC
CDR3 protein: CASSKGRTQETQYF

V gene: TRBV27
J gene: TRBJ1-6
CDR3 length: 14
D gene: -
clone size: -
CDR3 DNA: TGTGCCAGCAGTTTCGGGGGTAATAATTCACCCCTCCACTTT
CDR3 protein: CASSFGGNNSPLHF

V gene: TRBV30
J gene: TRBJ2-2
CDR3 length: 15
D gene: -
clone size: many
CDR3 DNA: TGTGCCTGGAGGGCGCTACTAGGGGGGGCCGGGGAGCTGTTTTTT
CDR3 protein: CAWRALLGGAGELFF

V gene: TRBV9
J gene: TRBJ2-7
CDR3 length: 15
D gene: TRBD2
clone size: many
CDR3 DNA: TGTGCCAGCAGCGGGAGGACTAGCGGCTCCTACGAGCAGTACTTC
CDR3 protein: CASSGRTSGSYEQYF

V gene: TRBV6-1
J gene: TRBJ1-1
CDR3 length: 14
D gene: -
clone size: many
CDR3 DNA: TGTGCCAGCAGAAAGCGGGGTATGAACACTGAAGCTTTCTTT
CDR3 protein: CASRKRGMNTEAFF

V gene: TRBV29-1
J gene: TRBJ2-3
CDR3 length: 13
D gene: -
clone size: -
CDR3 DNA: TGCAGCGTGGGACTTACCGGCACAGATACGCAGTATTTT
CDR3 protein: CSVGLTGTDTQYF

V gene: TRBV7-6
J gene: TRBJ2-3
CDR3 length: 15
D gene: TRBD2
clone size: many
CDR3 DNA: TGTGCCAGCAGCCAGAGCGGGAGGGGCACAGATACGCAGTATTTT
CDR3 protein: CASSQSGRGTDTQYF

V gene: TRBV10-2
J gene: TRBJ2-7
CDR3 length: 13
D gene: -
clone size: many
CDR3 DNA: TGCGCCAGCCAGGGACCGCCCGGTTCCGAGCAGTACTTC
CDR3 protein: CASQGPPGSEQYF

V gene: TRBV7-9
J gene: TRBJ2-7
CDR3 length: 20
D gene: TRBD1
clone size: -
CDR3 DNA: TGTGCCAGCAGCTTCCGACCCCGACCCGGGACAGGGGCTAACTCCTACGAGCAGTACTTC
CDR3 protein: CASSFRPRPGTGANSYEQYF

V gene: TRBV12-3/TRBV12-4
J gene: TRBJ1-1
CDR3 length: 12
D gene: -
clone size: many
CDR3 DNA: TGTGCCAGCAGTTTAGGAGGGATAGAAGCTTTCTTT
CDR3 protein: CASSLGGIEAFF

V gene: TRBV7-9
J gene: TRBJ2-3
CDR3 length: 13
D gene: -
clone size: many
CDR3 DNA: TGTGCCAGCAGCACCTCAGGTAGAGATACGCAGTATTTT
CDR3 protein: CASSTSGRDTQYF

V gene: TRBV12-3/TRBV12-4
J gene: TRBJ2-4
CDR3 length: 12
D gene: -
clone size: -
CDR3 DNA: TGTGCCAGCAGTTTAAGGGGAAACATTCAGTACTTC
CDR3 protein: CASSLRGNIQYF

V gene: TRBV11-2
J gene: TRBJ1-5
CDR3 length: 13
D gene: -
clone size: -
CDR3 DNA: TGTGCCAGCAGCTTATCTACAGATCAGCCCCAGCATTTT
CDR3 protein: CASSLSTDQPQHF

V gene: TRBV18
J gene: TRBJ2-5
CDR3 length: 13
D gene: -
clone size: many
CDR3 DNA: TGTGCCAGCTCACCACCGGTCGAAGAGACCCAGTACTTC
CDR3 protein: CASSPPVEETQYF

V gene: TRBV28
J gene: TRBJ2-1
CDR3 length: 15
D gene: TRBD2
clone size: many
CDR3 DNA: TGTGCCAGCAGCCCAAGGACTAGCGATCACAATGAGCAGTTCTTC
CDR3 protein: CASSPRTSDHNEQFF

V gene: TRBV28
J gene: TRBJ2-7
CDR3 length: 17
D gene: TRBD2
clone size: many
CDR3 DNA: TGTGCCAGCCGGCCTGGGACTAGCGGGAGTCATTCGGACGAGCAGTACTTC
CDR3 protein: CASRPGTSGSHSDEQYF

V gene: TRBV7-6
J gene: TRBJ1-4
CDR3 length: 15
D gene: -
clone size: few
CDR3 DNA: TGTGCCAGCAGCTTAGCGTCCGGGGTTAATGAAAAACTGTTTTTT
CDR3 protein: CASSLASGVNEKLFF

V gene: TRBV12-3/TRBV12-4
J gene: TRBJ2-5
CDR3 length: 14
D gene: TRBD2
clone size: many
CDR3 DNA: TGTGCCAGCATCAAGACTAGCGGGAGGGAGACCCAGTACTTC
CDR3 protein: CASIKTSGRETQYF

V gene: TRBV30
J gene: TRBJ2-7
CDR3 length: 14
D gene: TRBD1
clone size: few
CDR3 DNA: TGTGCCTGGAAGCCCCCGGGACAGTACTACGAGCAGTACTTC
CDR3 protein: CAWKPPGQYYEQYF

V gene: TRBV13
J gene: TRBJ2-1
CDR3 length: 14
D gene: -
clone size: -
CDR3 DNA: TGTGCCAGCAGCTTAGGTGCTACCTACAATGAGCAGTTCTTC
CDR3 protein: CASSLGATYNEQFF

V gene: TRBV5-1
J gene: TRBJ2-2
CDR3 length: 16
D gene: -
clone size: many
CDR3 DNA: TGCGCCAGCAGCTTAAATGGGGGCGTCAGGACCGGGGAGCTGTTTTTT
CDR3 protein: CASSLNGGVRTGELFF

V gene: TRBV5-6
J gene: TRBJ2-1
CDR3 length: 18
D gene: -
clone size: -
CDR3 DNA: TGTGCCAGCAGCCCCCCCGCGGGACCCATTGGATTCTACAATGAGCAGTTCTTC
CDR3 protein: CASSPPAGPIGFYNEQFF

V gene: TRBV20-1
J gene: TRBJ2-1
CDR3 length: 14
D gene: TRBD2
clone size: few
CDR3 DNA: TGCAGTGCTTCCGGGACTAGCAGATACAATGAGCAGTTCTTC
CDR3 protein: CSASGTSRYNEQFF

V gene: TRBV12-3/TRBV12-4
J gene: TRBJ2-3
CDR3 length: 12
D gene: -
clone size: many
CDR3 DNA: TGTGCCAGCAGCCTTCCTGCAGATACGCAGTATTTT
CDR3 protein: CASSLPADTQYF

V gene: TRBV6-2/TRBV6-3
J gene: TRBJ2-7
CDR3 length: 14
D gene: TRBD2
clone size: many
CDR3 DNA: TGTGCCAGCAGTTACTGGCTAGCGGGAGACGAGCAGTACTTC
CDR3 protein: CASSYWLAGDEQYF

V gene: TRBV28
J gene: TRBJ2-7
CDR3 length: 14
D gene: -
clone size: many
CDR3 DNA: TGTGCCAGCAGTTTGCGGCCACAAGGGAGCGAGCAGTACTTC
CDR3 protein: CASSLRPQGSEQYF

V gene: TRBV2
J gene: TRBJ2-7
CDR3 length: 13
D gene: -
clone size: many
CDR3 DNA: TGTGCCAGCACTGATACAGGGCTCTACGAGCAGTACTTC
CDR3 protein: CASTDTGLYEQYF

V gene: TRBV28
J gene: TRBJ1-1
CDR3 length: 17
D gene: -
clone size: -
CDR3 DNA: TGTGCCAGCAGTTTATGGCTGGGCTTGGGGATGAACACTGAAGCTTTCTTT
CDR3 protein: CASSLWLGLGMNTEAFF

V gene: TRBV2
J gene: TRBJ2-4
CDR3 length: 12
D gene: -
clone size: many
CDR3 DNA: TGTGCCAGCAGTGAAAACAGAAACATTCAGTACTTC
CDR3 protein: CASSENRNIQYF

V gene: TRBV20-1
J gene: TRBJ1-4
CDR3 length: 14
D gene: TRBD1
clone size: many
CDR3 DNA: TGCAGTGCTAGGGCAGGGGGGGGGAAAGAAAAACTGTTTTTT
CDR3 protein: CSARAGGGKEKLFF